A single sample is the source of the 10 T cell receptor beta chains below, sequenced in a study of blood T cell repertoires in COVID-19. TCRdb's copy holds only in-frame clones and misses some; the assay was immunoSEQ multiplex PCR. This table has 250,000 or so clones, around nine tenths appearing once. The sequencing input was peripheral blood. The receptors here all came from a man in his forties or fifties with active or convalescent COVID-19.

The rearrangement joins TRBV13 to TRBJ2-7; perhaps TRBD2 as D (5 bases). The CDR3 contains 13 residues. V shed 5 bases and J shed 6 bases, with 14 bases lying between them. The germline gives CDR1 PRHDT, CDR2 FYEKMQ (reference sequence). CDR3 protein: CASSPVGSVEQYF. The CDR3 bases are TGTGCCAGCAGCCCAGTAGGTAGCGTCGAGCAGTACTTC.

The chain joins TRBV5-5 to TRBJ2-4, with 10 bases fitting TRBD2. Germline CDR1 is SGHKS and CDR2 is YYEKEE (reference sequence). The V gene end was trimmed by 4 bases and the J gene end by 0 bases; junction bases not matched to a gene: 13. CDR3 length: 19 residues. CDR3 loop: CASSAPGLAWNLAKNIQYF. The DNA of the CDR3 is TGTGCCAGCAGCGCGCCGGGACTAGCGTGGAATCTAGCCAAAAACATTCAGTACTTC. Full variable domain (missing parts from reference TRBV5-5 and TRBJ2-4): DAGVTQSPTHLIKTRGQQVTLRCSPISGHKSVSWYQQVLGQGPQFIFQYYEKEERGRGNFPDRFSARQFPNYSSELNVNALLLGDSALYLCASSAPGLAWNLAKNIQYFGAGTRLSVL.

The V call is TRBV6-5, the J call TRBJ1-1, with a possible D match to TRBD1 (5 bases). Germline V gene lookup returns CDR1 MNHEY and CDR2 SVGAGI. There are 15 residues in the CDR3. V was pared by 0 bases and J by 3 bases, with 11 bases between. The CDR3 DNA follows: TGTGCCAGCAGTTACTCGCAGGGCGACCACACTGAAGCTTTCTTT. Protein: CASSYSQGDHTEAFF.

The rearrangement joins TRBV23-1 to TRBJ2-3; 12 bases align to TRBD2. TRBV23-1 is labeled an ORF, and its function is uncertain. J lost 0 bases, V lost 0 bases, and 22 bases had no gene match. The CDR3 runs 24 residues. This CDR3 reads CASSQSRLAGDSLASGSSTDTQYF. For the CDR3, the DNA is TGCGCCAGCAGTCAATCTCGACTAGCGGGAGACTCACTCGCCTCGGGATCTAGCACAGATACGCAGTATTTT.

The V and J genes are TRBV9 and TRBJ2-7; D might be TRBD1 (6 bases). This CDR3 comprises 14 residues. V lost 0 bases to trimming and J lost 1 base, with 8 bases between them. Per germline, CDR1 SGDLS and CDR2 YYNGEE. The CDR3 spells CASSVGTVSYEQYF. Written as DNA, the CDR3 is TGTGCCAGCAGCGTAGGGACAGTTTCCTACGAGCAGTACTTC.

CDR3 nucleotides: TGTGCCAGCAGCTTGAGGACAGGGGGCAATCAGCCCCAGCATTTT. This encodes CASSLRTGGNQPQHF. The chain carries TRBV5-5 and TRBJ1-5, with TRBD1 identical over 9 bases. Losses at the gene ends were 1 base for V and 2 bases for J; bases not matched to a gene: 1. The CDR3 consists of 15 residues. Germline values: CDR1 SGHKS, CDR2 YYEKEE (reference sequence).

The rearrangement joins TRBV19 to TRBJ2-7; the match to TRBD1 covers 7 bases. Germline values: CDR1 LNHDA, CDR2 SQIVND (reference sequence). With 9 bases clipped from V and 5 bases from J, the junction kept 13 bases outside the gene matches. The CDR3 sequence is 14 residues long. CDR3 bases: TGTGCCAGCGGTAGGAAGACAGGGTTCGACGAGCAGTACTTC. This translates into CASGRKTGFDEQYF.

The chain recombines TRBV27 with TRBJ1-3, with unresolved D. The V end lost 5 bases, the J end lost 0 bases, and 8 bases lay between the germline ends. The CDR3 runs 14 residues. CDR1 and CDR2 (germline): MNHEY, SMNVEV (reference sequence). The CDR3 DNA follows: TGTGCCAGCAGTGCCCTAGGCTCTGGAAACACCATATATTTT. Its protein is CASSALGSGNTIYF.

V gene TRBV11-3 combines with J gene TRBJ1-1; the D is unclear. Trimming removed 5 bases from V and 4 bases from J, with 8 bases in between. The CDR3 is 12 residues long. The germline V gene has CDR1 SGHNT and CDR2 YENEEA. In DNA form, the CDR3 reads TGTGCCAGCAGCAGCCATACCACTGAAGCTTTCTTT. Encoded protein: CASSSHTTEAFF.

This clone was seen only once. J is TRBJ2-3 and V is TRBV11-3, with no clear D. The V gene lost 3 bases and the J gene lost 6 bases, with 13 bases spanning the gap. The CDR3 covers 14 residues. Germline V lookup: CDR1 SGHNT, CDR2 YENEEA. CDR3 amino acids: CASSLPRSWDTQYF. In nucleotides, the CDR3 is TGTGCCAGCAGCTTGCCTAGAAGCTGGGATACGCAGTATTTT.